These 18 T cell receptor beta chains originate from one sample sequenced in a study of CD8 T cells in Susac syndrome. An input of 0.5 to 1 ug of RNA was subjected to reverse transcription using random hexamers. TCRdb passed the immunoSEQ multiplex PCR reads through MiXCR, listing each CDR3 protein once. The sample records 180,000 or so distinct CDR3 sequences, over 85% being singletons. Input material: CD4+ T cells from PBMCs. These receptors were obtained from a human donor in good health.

CDR3 nucleotides: TGTGCCAGCAGCGTAGGTAGCGGGATGGAGACCCAGTACTTC. It yields the protein CASSVGSGMETQYF. The genes are TRBV9 and TRBJ2-5; TRBD2 matches 8 bases. The V gene end was trimmed by 0 bases and the J gene end by 5 bases; junction bases not matched to a gene: 3. CDR3 length equals 14 residues. Germline V lookup: CDR1 SGDLS, CDR2 YYNGEE.

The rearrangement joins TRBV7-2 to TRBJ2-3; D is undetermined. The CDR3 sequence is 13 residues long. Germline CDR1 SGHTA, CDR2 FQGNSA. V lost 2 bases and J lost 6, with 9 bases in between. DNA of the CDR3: TGTGCCAGCAGCTTAAACCTCCGGGATACGCAGTATTTT. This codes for CASSLNLRDTQYF. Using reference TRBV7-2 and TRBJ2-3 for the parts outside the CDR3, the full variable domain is GAGVSQSPSNKVTEKGKDVELRCDPISGHTALYWYRQSLGQGLEFLIYFQGNSAPDKSGLPSDRFSAERTGGSVSTLTIQRTQQEDSAVYLCASSLNLRDTQYFGPGTRLTVL.

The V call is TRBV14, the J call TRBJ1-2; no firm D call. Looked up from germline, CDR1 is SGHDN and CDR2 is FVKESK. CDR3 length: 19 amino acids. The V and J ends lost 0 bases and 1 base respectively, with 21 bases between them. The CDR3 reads CASSQDWRNNVRFNYGYTF. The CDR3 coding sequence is TGTGCCAGCAGCCAAGATTGGAGAAACAACGTAAGATTTAACTATGGCTACACCTTC.

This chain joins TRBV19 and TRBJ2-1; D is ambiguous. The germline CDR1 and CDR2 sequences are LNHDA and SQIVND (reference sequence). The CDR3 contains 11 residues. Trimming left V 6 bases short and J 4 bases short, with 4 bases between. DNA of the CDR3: TGTGCCAGTAGGAGTTACAATGAGCAGTTCTTC. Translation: CASRSYNEQFF.

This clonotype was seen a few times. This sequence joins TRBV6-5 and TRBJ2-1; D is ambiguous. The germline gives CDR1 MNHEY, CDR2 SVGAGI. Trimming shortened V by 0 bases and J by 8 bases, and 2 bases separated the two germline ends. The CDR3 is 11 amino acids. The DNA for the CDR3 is TGTGCCAGCAGTTACTCGTATGAGCAGTTCTTC. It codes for CASSYSYEQFF.

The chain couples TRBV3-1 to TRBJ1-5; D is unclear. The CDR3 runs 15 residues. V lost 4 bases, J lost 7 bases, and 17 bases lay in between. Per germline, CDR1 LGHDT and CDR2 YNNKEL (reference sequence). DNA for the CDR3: TGTGCCAGCAGCCTAGATACTTCCAGCGGGCAGCCCCAGCATTTT. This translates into CASSLDTSSGQPQHF.

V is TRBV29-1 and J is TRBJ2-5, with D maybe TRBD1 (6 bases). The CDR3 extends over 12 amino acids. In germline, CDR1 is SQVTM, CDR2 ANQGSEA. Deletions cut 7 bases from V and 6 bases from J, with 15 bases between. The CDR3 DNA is TGCAGCGGCGAGACAGGTTCCCAGACCCAGTACTTC. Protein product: CSGETGSQTQYF.

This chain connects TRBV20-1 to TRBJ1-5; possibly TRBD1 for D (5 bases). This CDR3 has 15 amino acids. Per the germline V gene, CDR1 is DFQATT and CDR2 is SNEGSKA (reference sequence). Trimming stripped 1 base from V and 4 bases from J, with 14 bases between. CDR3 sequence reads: CSARVGTGRNQPQHF. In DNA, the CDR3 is TGCAGTGCTAGAGTGGGAACAGGTCGGAATCAGCCCCAGCATTTT.

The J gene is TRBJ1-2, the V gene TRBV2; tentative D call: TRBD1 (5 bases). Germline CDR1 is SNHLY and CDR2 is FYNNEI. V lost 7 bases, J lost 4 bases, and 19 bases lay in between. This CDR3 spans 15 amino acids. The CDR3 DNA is TGTGCCAGCACCGAAGGGGCAGGCCGAGGCTATGGCTACACCTTC. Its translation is CASTEGAGRGYGYTF.

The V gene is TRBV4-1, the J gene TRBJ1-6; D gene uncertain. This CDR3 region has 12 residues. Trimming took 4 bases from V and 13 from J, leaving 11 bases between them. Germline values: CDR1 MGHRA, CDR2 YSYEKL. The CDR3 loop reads CASSPDMGPLHF. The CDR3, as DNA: TGCGCCAGCAGCCCCGACATGGGGCCCCTCCACTTT.

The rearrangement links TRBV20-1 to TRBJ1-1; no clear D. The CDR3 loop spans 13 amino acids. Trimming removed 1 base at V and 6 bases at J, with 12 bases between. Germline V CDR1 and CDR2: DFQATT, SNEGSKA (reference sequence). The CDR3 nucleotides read TGCAGTGCTAGAGGACCCCAAGAGGCTGAAGCTTTCTTT. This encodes CSARGPQEAEAFF.

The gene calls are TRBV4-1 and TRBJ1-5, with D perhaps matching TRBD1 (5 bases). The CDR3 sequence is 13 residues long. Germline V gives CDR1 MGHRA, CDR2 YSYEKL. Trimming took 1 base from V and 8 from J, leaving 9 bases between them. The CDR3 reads CASSQARVEPQHF. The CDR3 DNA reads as TGCGCCAGCAGCCAAGCCAGGGTAGAGCCCCAGCATTTT.

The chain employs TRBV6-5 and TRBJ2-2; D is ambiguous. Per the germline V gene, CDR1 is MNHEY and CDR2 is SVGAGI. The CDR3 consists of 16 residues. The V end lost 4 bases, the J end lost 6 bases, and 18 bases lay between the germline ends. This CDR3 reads CASSLMTDFSAGELFF. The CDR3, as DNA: TGTGCCAGCAGTTTGATGACCGACTTCTCGGCCGGGGAGCTGTTTTTT.

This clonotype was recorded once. The CDR3 DNA reads TGCAGTGCCCCGCTCAGGGAAGGGAACACTGAAGCTTTCTTT. This gives the protein CSAPLREGNTEAFF. The chain employs TRBV20-1 and TRBJ1-1, with D possibly being TRBD1 (5 bases). V lost 6 bases and J 1 base, leaving 15 bases between the germline ends. The CDR3 spans 14 residues. The germline gives CDR1 DFQATT, CDR2 SNEGSKA (reference sequence).

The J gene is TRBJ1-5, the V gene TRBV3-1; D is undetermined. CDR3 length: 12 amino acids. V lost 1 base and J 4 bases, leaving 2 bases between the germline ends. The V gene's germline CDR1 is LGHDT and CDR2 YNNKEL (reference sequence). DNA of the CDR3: TGTGCCAGCAGCCAAGCTAATCAGCCCCAGCATTTT. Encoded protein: CASSQANQPQHF.

CDR3 in amino acids: CATSDLWRNEQFF. The CDR3 nucleotides read TGTGCCACCAGTGATTTGTGGAGGAATGAGCAGTTCTTC. V usage is TRBV24-1 and J usage is TRBJ2-1, with a possible D match to TRBD2 (5 bases). CDR1 is KGHDR, CDR2 SFDVKD, per germline. Trimming pared 0 bases from V and 7 bases from J, leaving 6 bases between. The CDR3 loop spans 13 amino acids.

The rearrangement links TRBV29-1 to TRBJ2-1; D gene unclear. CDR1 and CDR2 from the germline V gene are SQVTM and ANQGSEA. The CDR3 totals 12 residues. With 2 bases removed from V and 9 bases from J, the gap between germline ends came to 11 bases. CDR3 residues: CSVERERGEQFF. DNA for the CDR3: TGCAGCGTTGAAAGGGAAAGAGGTGAGCAGTTCTTC.

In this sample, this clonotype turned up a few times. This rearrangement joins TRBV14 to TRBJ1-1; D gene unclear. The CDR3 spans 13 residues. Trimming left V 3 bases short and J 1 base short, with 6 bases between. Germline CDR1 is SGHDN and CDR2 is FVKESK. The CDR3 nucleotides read TGTGCCAGCAGCCAGACAAAGAACACTGAAGCTTTCTTT. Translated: CASSQTKNTEAFF. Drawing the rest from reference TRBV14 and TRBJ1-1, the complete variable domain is EAGVTQFPSHSVIEKGQTVTLRCDPISGHDNLYWYRRVMGKEIKFLLHFVKESKQDESGMPNNRFLAERTGGTYSTLKVQPAELEDSGVYFCASSQTKNTEAFFGQGTRLTVV.